The sample holds one count of the clone carrying this T cell receptor beta chain. Libraries were prepared by immunoSEQ multiplex PCR; TCRdb keeps only in-frame clonotypes and omits some of them. The sample comprises about 10,000 clones, around 73% of which are singletons, and more than 7% rests with the top ten. Patients received nivolumab 3 mg/kg at weeks 1, 4, 7, 10, then fortnightly to week 26. This sample was included in a study of ipilimumab plus nivolumab after autologous stem cell transplantation. This TCR derives from a male donor with diffuse large B-cell lymphoma. Source: PBMCs, taken in a trial of ipilimumab plus nivolumab as post-transplant consolidation.

The chain's CDR3 is CASSMVLAGPRDTQYF. In DNA, the CDR3 is TGTGCCAGTAGTATGGTACTAGCGGGGCCCAGGGATACGCAGTATTTT. This sequence joins TRBV19 and TRBJ2-3; 10 positions agree with TRBD2. The trim removed 3 bases at V and 6 bases at J, leaving 9 bases unmatched. The CDR3 runs 16 residues. Germline CDR1 and CDR2: LNHDA and SQIVND (reference sequence).